Listed here is a single T cell receptor (beta chain). Its antigen target is currently unknown. No base quality information exists; no much larger clone differs at one position. The source of the sample is a study of OX40 agonist ivuxolimab in advanced cancers. Study-wide context: The costimulatory receptor OX40 (CD134) was targeted by ivuxolimab, a fully human IgG2 agonistic monoclonal antibody. Intravenous ivuxolimab was administered to patients every 2 weeks at six dose levels: 0.01, 0.1, 0.3, 1.5, 3 and 10 mg/kg. Of the approximately 50 patients in dose escalation, around 19 had hepatocellular carcinoma, about 15 had melanoma, 9 had renal cell carcinoma and 9 had head and neck cancer. In the dose-escalation cohort, roughly 80% of patients were male, and the mean age was around 60 years, with a range of 23 to 79. Prior anti-PD-1, anti-PD-L1 or anti-CTLA-4 therapy was permitted, and about two fifths of dose-escalation patients had received checkpoint inhibitors. Three dose-escalation patients achieved partial responses, one with hepatocellular carcinoma and two with cutaneous melanoma. The purpose of peripheral TCRbeta sequencing was to test whether ivuxolimab changed TCR sequence diversity and led to clonal T-cell expansion. The monotherapy dose-escalation portion (N ≈ 57 patients) of the phase I ivuxolimab trial is reported in the paper.

The trial excluded patients who had a history of autoimmune disease or were on systemic immunosuppression. In every dose cohort, peripheral blood was drawn for TCR sequencing at baseline, cycle 4 day 1, and cycle 7 day 1. Samples came from an open-label, multicenter, first-in-human phase I dose-escalation trial of ivuxolimab. Adults with locally advanced or metastatic melanoma, renal cell carcinoma, hepatocellular carcinoma or head and neck squamous cell carcinoma were enrolled in the trial. Before TCR sequencing, CD4+ T cells and CD8+ T cells from peripheral blood were sorted into separate populations. Per the germline V gene (reference sequence), SEHNR is the CDR1 and FQNEAQ is the CDR2. Including cysteine and phenylalanine, the CDR3 has 15 amino acids. CDR3 DNA is the only sequence kept; it has 45 bases, read in frame from the first base. Between the V and J ends, shortened by 2 bases and 1 base respectively, the junction contains 9 bases.

Genomic DNA was isolated from the sorted cells so that the TCRbeta CDR3 region could be sequenced. The immunoSEQ Assay was used to sequence the TCRbeta CDR3 regions. The immuneACCESS repertoire file appears here via TCRdb, limited to in-frame rearrangements. These files lack a portion of the clones; in checked studies, under half of the deficit traces to unresolved V genes, and the cause of the others is not known. The sample data list roughly 50,000 clones, and nearly 80% of these were observed just once. The ten largest clones represent 3.9% of the sample. What the work shows at the level of the full study, not this receptor alone: In the 0.1-3.0 mg/kg groups, partial responders were among the patients with the lowest normalized peripheral clonal expansion, particularly in CD8+ T cells. The antigen specificity of the clonally expanded peripheral T cells was not determined. Clonal expansion of both CD4+ and CD8+ blood T cells was observed from baseline to week 6 at doses 0.1 to 3.0 mg/kg. After ivuxolimab, CD8+ T cells had more expanded clones than CD4+ T cells on average. Low levels of normalized T-cell clonal expansion were also seen in some patients who did not respond.

Here the chain combines TRBV7-9 and TRBJ2-4, with no confidently assigned D gene. This clonotype originated in an adult with an advanced solid tumor such as melanoma, head and neck, liver or kidney cancer. Sequences were derived from CD4+ or CD8+ T cells sorted from blood, sampled in a trial of the OX40 agonist ivuxolimab. The nucleotide sequence is TGTGCCAGCAGCTTACGTGGTGGGGCCAAAAACATTCAGTACTTC. Translated, it gives CASSLRGGAKNIQYF.